This T cell receptor beta chain was identified during a study of T cell repertoires in cytomegalovirus infection. Study at large: From public TCR beta signatures came an indication of both CMV infection and matching HLA type.

Of note for this clonotype: Its antigen is not identified.

Study results and limitations: The ex vivo response was dominated by HLA-C-restricted CMV-specific TCR beta clonotypes. Cumulated frequencies of public TCR beta families served to identify carriers of CMV plus the relevant HLA.

TCRdb used MiXCR to reprocess the reads, holding one entry per CDR3 protein. This sample has 350,000 to 450,000 distinct CDR3 sequences; roughly 18% occur once, and the top ten carry under 9%. This sequence originates from a human donor in good health (CMV status not recorded). Some clones in this sample may be carry-over from other donors' samples. Sequencing was performed on PBMCs.

The CDR3 bases are TGTGCCAGCAGCTTAGAGAGGGGGGCAAACTCCCTTAATTCACCCCTCCACTTT. Translated, it gives CASSLERGANSLNSPLHF. The chain is built from TRBV7-9 and TRBJ1-6; tentatively, D is TRBD1 (6 bases). Looked up from germline, CDR1 is SEHNR and CDR2 is FQNEAQ (reference sequence). The CDR3 runs to 18 residues. The ends were cut back, 1 base at V and 6 bases at J, with 19 bases in the middle.